A single sample is the source of the 32 T cell receptor beta chains below, sequenced in a study of blood T cell repertoires in COVID-19. Only in-frame clones appear in the TCRdb table, and some are missing; sequencing was by immunoSEQ multiplex PCR. Among around 6,500 clones, roughly 87% were seen once, and the ten largest hold 8.5% to 12%. The sequenced sample was peripheral blood. The receptor set was obtained from a man between 65 and 85 years old with active COVID-19.

This chain links TRBV27 with TRBJ2-1; 14 bases are shared with TRBD2. V lost 6 bases to trimming and J lost 5 bases; unmatched junction nucleotides: 6. CDR3 length: 16 amino acids. The germline CDR1 and CDR2 sequences are MNHEY and SMNVEV (reference sequence). The DNA for the CDR3 is TGTGCCAGCAGGAAAACGACTAGCGGGGGGGACAATGAGCAGTTCTTC. Translated, it gives CASRKTTSGGDNEQFF.

This clone has a handful of counts. The chain uses TRBV12-5 and TRBJ2-4; D remains unclear. This CDR3 region has 13 residues. From germline, CDR1 is LGHNT and CDR2 FRNRAP. The V gene lost 5 bases and the J gene lost 6 bases, with 11 bases spanning the gap. Here the CDR3 reads CASGPTPLNIQYF. The CDR3 DNA is TGTGCTAGTGGTCCGACACCCCTAAACATTCAGTACTTC.

This chain joins TRBV5-4 and TRBJ2-3, with D possibly TRBD1 on 5 matching bases. Germline V gives CDR1 SGHNT, CDR2 YYREEE (reference sequence). This CDR3 region has 15 residues. Trimming cost V 3 bases and J 4 bases, with 15 bases left between them. This CDR3 is CASSSSGIVADTQYF. CDR3 sequence (DNA): TGTGCCAGCAGCTCATCAGGGATCGTGGCAGATACGCAGTATTTT.

V and J are TRBV4-2 and TRBJ2-1; possibly TRBD2 for D (6 bases). V lost 0 bases and J 0 bases, leaving 9 bases between the germline ends. Looked up from germline, CDR1 is LGHNA and CDR2 is YNFKEQ. This CDR3 has 16 residues. In DNA, the CDR3 is TGTGCCAGCAGCCAAGATGGGAGGTACTCCTACAATGAGCAGTTCTTC. It is translated as CASSQDGRYSYNEQFF.

This clone was observed a handful of times. The rearrangement links TRBV6-5 to TRBJ1-2; weak D call: TRBD1 (5 bases). Deletions cut 0 bases from V and 0 bases from J, with 11 bases between. CDR3 length equals 16 residues. Per the germline V gene, CDR1 is MNHEY and CDR2 is SVGAGI. The CDR3 DNA sequence: TGTGCCAGCAGTTACTCGAAATGGGGCTCTAACTATGGCTACACCTTC. Its translation: CASSYSKWGSNYGYTF.

V gene TRBV4-1 combines with J gene TRBJ2-3, with 11 bases aligning to TRBD1. There are 15 residues in the CDR3. V lost 1 base, J lost 4 bases, and 1 base stayed unmatched. Germline CDR1 reads MGHRA; CDR2 reads YSYEKL. The CDR3 is CASSQVGQGADTQYF. The CDR3 DNA follows: TGCGCCAGCAGCCAAGTGGGACAGGGGGCAGATACGCAGTATTTT.

The genes are TRBV3-1 (or the pseudogene TRBV3-2) and TRBJ2-5; 11 bases line up with TRBD2. J lost 5 bases, V lost 4 bases, and 6 bases had no gene match. CDR1 is LGHDT, CDR2 YNNKEL, per germline (reference sequence). The CDR3 covers 15 residues. The CDR3 protein is CASSPRLAGRETQYF. The CDR3 DNA reads as TGTGCCAGCAGCCCCAGACTAGCGGGGAGGGAGACCCAGTACTTC.

CDR3 region: CATSSGTSYEQYF. The CDR3 DNA is TGTGCCACCAGCAGTGGGACAAGCTACGAGCAGTACTTC. This sequence joins TRBV15 and TRBJ2-7; D might be TRBD1 (6 bases). Germline CDR1 reads LNHNV; CDR2 reads YYDKDF (reference sequence). With 3 bases removed from V and 3 bases from J, the gap between germline ends came to 9 bases. The CDR3 covers 13 residues.

This clone was seen once. The chain recombines TRBV15 with TRBJ2-5, with a weak D call TRBD2 (5 bases). This CDR3 has 15 residues. Germline V gives CDR1 LNHNV, CDR2 YYDKDF (reference sequence). Trimming left V 1 base short and J 2 bases short, with 11 bases between. The CDR3 coding sequence is TGTGCCACCAGCAGAGTCGGGGTGCAACAAGAGACCCAGTACTTC. This codes for CATSRVGVQQETQYF.

The chain joins TRBV19 to TRBJ2-7, with a weak D call TRBD2 (7 bases). The V gene lost 3 bases and the J gene lost 0 bases, with 12 bases spanning the gap. The CDR3 length is 15 residues. Germline CDR1 and CDR2: LNHDA and SQIVND (reference sequence). In nucleotides, the CDR3 is TGTGCCAGTAGTATGGGGGGCGGGAGCTCCTACGAGCAGTACTTC. It specifies CASSMGGGSSYEQYF.

This chain joins TRBV25-1 and TRBJ2-3; 7 nucleotides agree with TRBD1. V shed 6 bases, J shed 6 bases, and the junction held 3 bases outside the gene matches. CDR1 MGHDK and CDR2 SYGVNS come from the germline V gene. This CDR3 has 12 residues. CDR3 DNA sequence: TGTGCCAGCAGACAGGGGTGGGATACGCAGTATTTT. This codes for CASRQGWDTQYF.

J is TRBJ2-3 and V is TRBV6-1, with 11 bases matching TRBD2. The germline gives CDR1 MNHNS, CDR2 SASEGT. V lost 3 bases and J lost 5; bases outside the gene matches: 1. The CDR3 totals 14 residues. The CDR3 spells CASSDSGGVDTQYF. Here the CDR3 DNA reads TGTGCCAGCAGTGATAGCGGGGGGGTAGATACGCAGTATTTT.

The chain links TRBV11-2 to TRBJ2-1; D may be TRBD1 (5 bases). The V end lost 3 bases, the J end lost 1 base, and 10 bases lay between the germline ends. This CDR3 has 15 residues. CDR1 SGHAT and CDR2 FQNNGV come from the germline V gene. CDR3 coding DNA: TGTGCCAGCAGCTTGGGTCAGGGTTCCTACAATGAGCAGTTCTTC. It yields the protein CASSLGQGSYNEQFF. Drawing the rest from reference TRBV11-2 and TRBJ2-1, the complete variable domain is EAGVAQSPRYKIIEKRQSVAFWCNPISGHATLYWYQQILGQGPKLLIQFQNNGVVDDSQLPKDRFSAERLKGVDSTLKIQPAKLEDSAVYLCASSLGQGSYNEQFFGPGTRLTVL.

This clone appeared once. This chain links TRBV6-5 with TRBJ2-5; tentatively, D is TRBD2 (5 bases). The CDR3 has 15 amino acids. V dropped 7 bases and J dropped 4 bases, with 19 bases sitting between them. Per the germline V gene, CDR1 is MNHEY and CDR2 is SVGAGI. The chain's CDR3 is CASTRPGPRGETQYF. The DNA of the CDR3 is TGTGCCAGCACTCGACCCGGCCCTCGGGGAGAGACCCAGTACTTC.

V usage is TRBV2 and J usage is TRBJ2-2; weak D call: TRBD2 (5 bases). Per germline, CDR1 SNHLY and CDR2 FYNNEI. V gave up 8 bases and J gave up 7 bases, with 14 bases separating them. This CDR3 is built from 13 residues. CDR3: CASGVLRDGELFF. The CDR3 nucleotides read TGTGCCAGCGGGGTCCTGAGGGACGGGGAGCTGTTTTTT.

In this sample, this clone turned up once. The V gene is TRBV7-3, the J gene TRBJ1-6; no reliable D call. This CDR3 has 15 amino acids. Per germline, CDR1 SGHTA and CDR2 FQGTGA. V was trimmed by 5 bases and J by 7 bases, leaving 15 bases between them. This CDR3 is CASSLGSGRNSPLHF. The CDR3 coding sequence is TGTGCCAGCAGCCTAGGTTCGGGGAGGAATTCACCCCTCCACTTT.

This clone was seen only once. CDR3 in amino acids: CASMVASGANTGELFF. CDR3 bases: TGTGCCAGCATGGTCGCTAGCGGGGCCAACACCGGGGAGCTGTTTTTT. The chain joins TRBV27 to TRBJ2-2; the match to TRBD2 covers 9 bases. Per germline, CDR1 MNHEY and CDR2 SMNVEV (reference sequence). Trimming cost V 7 bases and J 2 bases; bases outside gene matches: 8. The CDR3 runs to 16 residues.

The rearrangement joins TRBV5-1 to TRBJ1-1, with TRBD1 as a possible D gene (6 bases). The CDR3 is 15 amino acids. Germline V gives CDR1 SGHRS, CDR2 YFSETQ. Trimming cost V 5 bases and J 2 bases, with 16 bases left between them. The CDR3 nucleotides are TGCGCCAGCAGGGTCCAGGGGCCCGATAACACTGAAGCTTTCTTT. Translating it yields CASRVQGPDNTEAFF. Complete variable domain (other parts from reference TRBV5-1 and TRBJ1-1): KAGVTQTPRYLIKTRGQQVTLSCSPISGHRSVSWYQQTPGQGLQFLFEYFSETQRNKGNFPGRFSGRQFSNSRSEMNVSTLELGDSALYLCASRVQGPDNTEAFFGQGTRLTVV.

V and J are TRBV12-3 or TRBV12-4 and TRBJ2-7, with D possibly being TRBD2 (5 bases). V gave up 7 bases and J gave up 2 bases, with 12 bases separating them. The CDR3 spans 13 residues. DNA of the CDR3: TGTGCCAGCACTTCCCACGGGGCCTACGAGCAGTACTTC. This codes for CASTSHGAYEQYF.

This rearrangement joins TRBV7-8 to TRBJ2-5; 7 positions agree with TRBD2. CDR1 and CDR2 from the germline V gene are SGHVS and FQNEAQ. With 5 bases clipped from V and 0 bases from J, the junction kept 9 bases outside the gene matches. The CDR3 is 16 residues long. CDR3 amino acids: CASSATGLLNQETQYF. The CDR3 DNA is TGTGCCAGCAGCGCCACGGGACTACTAAACCAAGAGACCCAGTACTTC.

V is TRBV2 and J is TRBJ2-1; 8 bases line up with TRBD1. V lost 1 base to trimming and J lost 7 bases; unmatched junction nucleotides: 9. Germline lookup yields CDR1 SNHLY and CDR2 FYNNEI. This CDR3 has 16 amino acids. The CDR3, as DNA: TGTGCCAGCAGTGAAGTGGCGGACAGGGCTTATAATGAGCAGTTCTTC. Its protein is CASSEVADRAYNEQFF.

This clone was detected a few times. This chain links TRBV18 with TRBJ1-6; 7 bases align to TRBD1. The germline V gene encodes CDR1 KGHSH and CDR2 LQKENI. The V segment lost 4 bases and the J segment 10 bases; nucleotides outside the gene matches: 4. There are 13 residues in the CDR3. The CDR3 loop is CASSLPGQSPLHF. The CDR3 DNA reads TGTGCCAGCTCACTTCCGGGACAGTCACCCCTCCACTTT.

The chain joins TRBV6-5 to TRBJ1-1; D gene uncertain. CDR3 size: 12 residues. Per the germline V gene, CDR1 is MNHEY and CDR2 is SVGAGI. V was cut by 6 bases and J by 0 bases, with 5 bases left in between. CDR3: CASSAMNTEAFF. The CDR3 DNA follows: TGTGCCAGCAGCGCGATGAACACTGAAGCTTTCTTT.

This clone has just one count. V and J are TRBV7-2 and TRBJ2-3; TRBD2 matches 15 bases. The CDR3 totals 19 residues. J was trimmed by 1 base and V by 5 bases; bases with no gene match: 10. CDR1 and CDR2 (germline): SGHTA, FQGNSA. This chain's CDR3 is CASSPHPGLAGGGTDTQYF. In DNA, the CDR3 is TGTGCCAGCAGCCCCCATCCGGGACTAGCGGGGGGAGGCACAGATACGCAGTATTTT.

This chain uses TRBV2 with TRBJ1-1, with TRBD1 identical over 8 bases. V shed 6 bases, J shed 5 bases, and the junction held 5 bases outside the gene matches. The CDR3 sequence is 13 residues long. CDR1 and CDR2 from the germline V gene are SNHLY and FYNNEI. Here the CDR3 reads CASRTGGGTEAFF. In DNA, the CDR3 is TGTGCCAGCAGAACAGGGGGAGGTACTGAAGCTTTCTTT.

The chain employs TRBV5-8 and TRBJ2-1; 9 positions match TRBD1. Trimming took 4 bases from V and 6 from J; bases not matched to a gene: 8. CDR3 length: 15 residues. Germline V gene data show CDR1 as SGHTS and CDR2 as YDEGEE. Here the CDR3 reads CASSPRTGVGNEQFF. CDR3 coding DNA: TGTGCCAGCAGCCCGAGGACAGGGGTGGGCAATGAGCAGTTCTTC.

The V gene is TRBV7-8, the J gene TRBJ2-3; tentative D call: TRBD2 (6 bases). V was trimmed by 1 base and J by 4 bases, leaving 15 bases between them. CDR1 is SGHVS, CDR2 FQNEAQ, per germline. The CDR3 is 16 amino acids. CDR3 sequence reads: CASSLVWWGESDTQYF. In DNA form, the CDR3 reads TGTGCCAGCAGCTTAGTTTGGTGGGGGGAGTCAGATACGCAGTATTTT.

With regard to this clone: At one end the junction does not follow the germline gene, possibly because of a read error. Other nucleotide sequences from this sample produce the same CDR3. J is TRBJ1-2 and V is TRBV19; TRBD1 might be the D (6 bases). CDR3 size: 14 residues. From germline, CDR1 is LNHDA and CDR2 SQIVND (reference sequence). The chain's CDR3 is CASSRQGMNYGYTF. CDR3 coding DNA: TGTGCCAGTAGCCGCCAGGGGATGAACTATGGCTACACCTTT. The variable domain in full, with the rest retrieved from reference TRBV19 and TRBJ1-2, is DGGITQSPKYLFRKEGQNVTLSCEQNLNHDAMYWYRQDPGQGLRLIYYSQIVNDFQKGDIAEGYSVSREKKESFPLTVTSAQKNPTAFYLCASSRQGMNYGYTFGSGTRLTVV.

The genes are TRBV30 and TRBJ1-1, with a possible D match to TRBD1 (6 bases). Per germline, CDR1 GTSNPN and CDR2 SVGIG (reference sequence). With 1 base removed from V and 5 bases from J, the gap between germline ends came to 14 bases. The CDR3 spans 14 residues. CDR3 protein: CAWSGIQGLTEAFF. CDR3 coding DNA: TGTGCCTGGAGTGGGATTCAGGGGTTGACTGAAGCTTTCTTT.

Comment on this clone: The germline gene is not matched at one end of the junction; a read error may be the cause. V and J are TRBV7-2 and TRBJ2-3, with D perhaps matching TRBD1 (6 bases). This CDR3 spans 12 amino acids. CDR1 and CDR2 from the germline V gene are SGHTA and FQGNSA. The CDR3 bases are TGTGCCAGCAGCTTTCAACAGGGATCGTTGGGGTTT. Translation: CASSFQQGSLGF.

J is TRBJ2-7 and V is TRBV5-1; 9 bases agree with TRBD1. CDR1 is SGHRS and CDR2 is YFSETQ in the germline V gene. This CDR3 contains 16 residues. V lost 0 bases and J lost 6; bases outside the gene matches: 10. The CDR3 protein is CASSLGLRDRDREQYF. The CDR3 DNA is TGCGCCAGCAGCTTGGGGTTACGGGACAGGGATCGCGAGCAGTACTTC.

This chain links TRBV19 with TRBJ2-7, with a weak D call TRBD2 (9 bases). The CDR3 is 15 amino acids. Germline CDR1 LNHDA, CDR2 SQIVND (reference sequence). V gave up 5 bases and J gave up 2 bases, with 16 bases separating them. In DNA form, the CDR3 reads TGTGCCAGTAGTCCTAGCGGGACAGGTACCTACGAGCAGTACTTC. As protein: CASSPSGTGTYEQYF.